This T cell receptor beta chain was captured in a study of T cells in Graves' hyperthyroidism and ophthalmopathy (dated by TCRdb to between 2019 and 2020). For the study in its entirety: Peripheral blood samples were taken at initial diagnosis, before any treatment was given. To identify TCR V-J signatures that set the groups apart, the researchers used a discovery cohort of 95 to 100 patients, made up of 40 to 45 with Graves' ophthalmopathy and about 60 with stable Graves' hyperthyroidism. Whether ophthalmopathy could be predicted prospectively was tested in an independent validation cohort made up of under 20 hyperthyroidism patients plus 17 patients who later progressed to ophthalmopathy. The 95 to 100 discovery patients were randomly divided into training and test sets at a 7:3 ratio. In addition, the study compared T-cell repertoires in thyroid tissue and in blood from about 6 Graves' hyperthyroidism patients. Following sampling, methimazole starting at 30 mg daily was given to hyperthyroidism patients, and high-dose intravenous methylprednisolone was given to ophthalmopathy patients. According to the paper, TCR Vbeta CDR3 sequencing was carried out on about 140 peripheral blood samples, which came from fewer than 50 ophthalmopathy, 70 to 80 hyperthyroidism and roughly 17 progressor patients. The paper's findings and limits, for the study overall: No statistical method was used to fix the sample size in advance, and group allocation was not hidden from the investigators. In validation, the model predicted progression to ophthalmopathy with around 71% sensitivity and less than 75% specificity, a median of 6.5 months before onset. A model built on a 13 V-J signature distinguished ophthalmopathy from stable hyperthyroidism, reaching about 88% sensitivity and approximately 83% specificity in cross-validation and 80%/75% in testing. Most expanded thyroid clonotypes (frequency above 0.001) were also detected in blood, suggesting blood repertoires may reflect thyroid immune responses.

The sample holds many counts of this clonotype. The specificity of this receptor is unknown. Base qualities are not recorded, but no much larger clone differs from it by a single base. Amplification of TCR beta CDR3 regions was carried out from RNA transcripts. A first-round RT-PCR of the TCR CDR3 used the HTBI primer set with the Qiagen OneStep RT-PCR kit. A second multiplex PCR round built the libraries, followed by size selection and purification. Sequencing of the libraries was done on an Illumina HiSeq2000 using paired-end 100 bp reads. On the authors' methods: Raw data were processed with SOAPnuke, discarding reads with adapters, uncalled bases, mean Phred below 15, or no exact constant-primer or identifier match. COPE v1.2.5 was used to merge high-quality paired reads, and clonotypes were defined as unique nucleotide sequences. Clonotypes were aligned to IMGT TRBV, TRBD and TRBJ reference segments using MiTCR v1.1. Analysis was restricted to V-J combinations with a frequency above 0.0001, which covered approximately 99% of repertoires. The TCS score was defined as the ratio of F50 (clonal expansion) to E x V (chaos), calculated using BLOSUM62-based TCRdist between CDR3 peptides within each V-J. Welch's t-statistics and random forest reduced around 510 V-J features to fewer than 15, which were used in a naive Bayes classifier (R e1071). TCRdb cleaned the public reads at Q25 with fastp, built clones with MiXCR and kept in-frame beta chains. Rows with one shared CDR3 protein collapse into an entry with the most common genes and DNA. In this record, the V and J calls reflect TCRdb's handling and not the investigators' own analysis. The sample table lists about 250,000 distinct CDR3 sequences, nearly 15% of them with a count of one. 30% to 35% of the sample rests with the top ten.

The hyperthyroidism patients were between 18 and 65 years old and newly diagnosed, with a disease duration of less than 2 months. Any patient with an uncontrolled infection, another autoimmune disease, pregnancy or lactation was excluded. Diagnoses relied on clinical symptoms, serum thyroxine and TRAb, thyroid ultrasound and orbital computed tomography. For progressor patients, blood was drawn at the first diagnosis of hyperthyroidism, before any ophthalmopathy symptoms had appeared. PBMCs were isolated from around 10 ml of fresh peripheral blood by Ficoll-Paque density gradient centrifugation. Progressor patients were first diagnosed with Graves' hyperthyroidism and then developed ophthalmopathy during follow-up. Total RNA was extracted with Trizol reagent, and quality was checked on an Agilent 2100 Bioanalyzer. The receptor comes from a woman between 50 and 59 years old with Graves' hyperthyroidism that later progressed to Graves' ophthalmopathy. The sequenced material came from blood.

The CDR3 reads as follows: CASSLRASGFTETQYF. The DNA sequence follows: TGTGCCAGCAGCTTAAGGGCTAGCGGGTTCACGGAGACCCAGTACTTC. In this chain, TRBV7-3 is recombined with TRBJ2-5, and 8 junctional nucleotides match TRBD2. V lost 1 base and J lost 5 bases, and the count of bases not matched to a germline gene is 9. The CDR3 holds 16 amino acids from the cysteine to the phenylalanine. Just the 48-base CDR3 DNA is kept, in frame starting at base 1. In the germline V gene, CDR1 corresponds to SGHTA and CDR2 to FQGTGA.